This is a list of T cell receptor beta chains from one sample in a study of shared clonotypes between healthy human individuals. Measured with immunoSEQ multiplex PCR; TCRdb has only the in-frame clones, and not every one. The sample includes 450,000 to 500,000 clones, 75% to 85% of them seen just once. Sequenced input: PBMCs. The receptors originated from a woman in her thirties or forties in good health. Some clones in this sample may be carry-over from other donors' samples. The CDR3 runs from the conserved cysteine through the conserved F or W. The order of the fields is V gene, J gene, clone size, D gene, CDR3 protein, CDR3 DNA. A D gene is named only where the DNA matches it firmly. Only some rows state a clone size, as once, few, many or a class for expanded clones.

TRBV30	TRBJ2-2	-	-	CAWSVGRSSGELFF	TGTGCCTGGAGTGTTGGCAGGTCAAGTGGGGAGCTGTTTTTT
TRBV7-9	TRBJ2-7	-	-	CASSKGQAKWYEQYF	TGTGCCAGCAGCAAGGGACAAGCAAAGTGGTACGAGCAGTACTTC
TRBV4-3	TRBJ1-5	-	TRBD1	CASSQDPRGTASNQPQHF	TGCGCCAGCAGCCAAGATCCCCGTGGGACAGCTAGCAATCAGCCCCAGCATTTT
TRBV2	TRBJ1-5	-	-	CASSPIRGRNQPQHF	TGTGCCAGCAGCCCCATCCGGGGCAGGAATCAGCCCCAGCATTTT
TRBV6-7	TRBJ1-5	-	-	CASRDDSPQQPQHF	TGTGCCAGCAGGGATGACAGTCCTCAACAGCCCCAGCATTTT
TRBV7-7	TRBJ1-2	-	-	CASSPLIGGAKGYTF	TGTGCTAGCAGCCCCCTCATTGGGGGGGCAAAAGGCTACACCTTC
TRBV2	TRBJ1-4	-	-	CASTEGGKTNEKLFF	TGTGCCAGCACCGAGGGTGGGAAAACTAATGAAAAACTGTTTTTT
TRBV5-4	TRBJ1-2	-	-	CASSLEGTLWNYGYTF	TGTGCCAGCAGCTTGGAAGGAACGTTATGGAACTATGGCTACACCTTC
TRBV29-1	TRBJ2-7	-	TRBD2	CSVETGGLYEQYF	TGCAGCGTTGAGACGGGAGGTCTCTACGAGCAGTACTTC
TRBV25-1	TRBJ2-3	-	-	CASTKRAGSTDTQYF	TGTGCCAGCACCAAAAGGGCAGGTAGCACAGATACGCAGTATTTT
TRBV29-1	TRBJ2-7	-	-	CSVLQTLGTYEQYF	TGCAGCGTCCTCCAGACCCTAGGGACCTACGAGCAGTACTTC
TRBV4-2	TRBJ1-1	few	TRBD1	CASSQEGDRAFAEAFF	TGTGCCAGCAGCCAAGAGGGGGACAGGGCGTTTGCTGAAGCTTTCTTT
TRBV5-6	TRBJ1-5	-	-	CASSLSYSGHQPQHF	TGTGCCAGCAGCTTGTCGTATAGCGGGCATCAGCCCCAGCATTTT
TRBV11-3	TRBJ2-5	-	-	CASSYRGGDGTQYF	TGTGCCAGCAGCTACCGCGGAGGGGACGGGACCCAGTACTTC
TRBV5-1	TRBJ1-4	-	-	CASSLAGGEEKLFF	TGCGCCAGCAGCTTGGCGGGTGGAGAAGAAAAACTGTTTTTT
TRBV14	TRBJ2-7	few	-	CASSGGYEQYF	TGTGCCAGCAGCGGGGGTTACGAGCAGTACTTC
TRBV27	TRBJ2-2	once	-	CASSLGITGELFF	TGTGCCAGCAGTTTAGGGATCACCGGGGAGCTGTTTTTT
TRBV18	TRBJ2-5	-	-	CASSPDIGQETQYF	TGTGCCAGCTCACCCGATATAGGGCAAGAGACCCAGTACTTC
TRBV11-2	TRBJ2-2	-	TRBD2	CASSSRAGGPRGELFF	TGTGCCAGCAGCTCCCGAGCGGGAGGGCCCCGTGGGGAGCTGTTTTTT
TRBV19	TRBJ1-4	-	-	CASSPVPNEKLFF	TGTGCCAGTAGTCCAGTTCCTAATGAAAAACTGTTTTTT
TRBV27	TRBJ2-7	-	TRBD1	CASSYRGRRSLDEQYF	TGTGCCAGCAGTTACAGGGGGCGGCGATCCCTAGACGAGCAGTACTTC
TRBV6-1	TRBJ1-2	-	TRBD1	CASSRDRASNYGYTF	TGTGCCAGCAGCCGAGACAGGGCCTCTAACTATGGCTACACCTTC
TRBV27	TRBJ2-1	-	-	CASSPRRQSYNEQFF	TGTGCCAGCAGTCCCCGAAGACAGTCTTACAATGAGCAGTTCTTC
TRBV6-1	TRBJ2-7	-	-	CASSRGSVSPYEQYF	TGTGCCAGCAGTCGGGGGAGCGTATCCCCCTACGAGCAGTACTTC
TRBV30	TRBJ2-1	-	-	CAWRGLAYFNEQFF	TGTGCCTGGAGAGGCCTAGCTTATTTCAATGAGCAGTTCTTC
TRBV9	TRBJ2-2	-	TRBD2	CASSASGRTAGELFF	TGTGCCAGCAGCGCCAGCGGGAGGACGGCCGGGGAGCTGTTTTTT
TRBV27	TRBJ2-3	-	TRBD1	CASRQGFADTQYF	TGTGCCAGCAGACAGGGGTTTGCAGATACGCAGTATTTT
TRBV9	TRBJ1-1	once	-	CASSVLDGGTEAFF	TGTGCCAGCAGCGTACTAGATGGGGGCACTGAAGCTTTCTTT
TRBV14	TRBJ2-1	-	-	CASSQGRIGLNEQFF	TGTGCCAGCAGCCAAGGGAGGATCGGACTCAACGAGCAGTTCTTC
TRBV19	TRBJ1-1	-	-	CASSTRQNTEAFF	TGTGCCAGTAGTACCAGACAGAACACTGAAGCTTTCTTT
TRBV7-8	TRBJ1-2	-	-	CASSLAGDTAYGYTF	TGTGCCAGCAGCTTAGCCGGGGACACCGCGTATGGCTACACCTTC
TRBV30	TRBJ2-4	-	TRBD1	CACQGQGRNIQYF	TGTGCCTGCCAGGGACAGGGGAGAAACATTCAGTACTTC
TRBV7-2	TRBJ2-3	-	-	CASSKSRADTQYF	TGTGCCAGCAGCAAATCCAGGGCAGATACGCAGTATTTT
TRBV6-6	TRBJ2-2	-	TRBD2	CASSLTSGSDAGELFF	TGTGCCAGCAGCCTCACTAGCGGGAGCGACGCCGGGGAGCTGTTTTTT
TRBV30	TRBJ1-1	-	-	CAWSYVKTEAFF	TGTGCCTGGAGTTATGTGAAGACTGAAGCTTTCTTT
TRBV7-2	TRBJ1-2	-	-	CARGGAENYGYTF	TGTGCCAGGGGTGGGGCGGAGAACTATGGCTACACCTTC
TRBV6-6	TRBJ2-5	-	TRBD2	CASSYSTSGGGETQYF	TGTGCCAGCAGTTACTCGACTAGCGGAGGGGGGGAGACCCAGTACTTC
TRBV7-3	TRBJ2-7	few	-	CASSTLPGQSYEQYF	TGTGCCAGCAGCACCCTGCCGGGACAATCCTACGAGCAGTACTTC
TRBV9	TRBJ1-2	-	-	CASSPYYRPRYGYTF	TGTGCCAGCAGCCCATACTACAGGCCTAGGTATGGCTACACCTTC
TRBV18	TRBJ2-2	-	-	CASQPGESNTGELFF	TGTGCCAGCCAACCTGGGGAATCGAACACCGGGGAGCTGTTTTTT
TRBV7-3	TRBJ1-3	few	-	CASSLGSGNTIYF	TGTGCCAGCAGCCTCGGATCCGGAAACACCATATATTTT
TRBV6-6	TRBJ2-1	once	TRBD2	CASRQGLAGGNEQFF	TGTGCCAGCAGGCAGGGACTAGCGGGAGGGAATGAGCAGTTCTTC
TRBV6-6	TRBJ1-5	-	TRBD1	CASSRDSYQPQHF	TGTGCCAGCAGTCGGGACAGTTATCAGCCCCAGCATTTT
TRBV13	TRBJ2-7	-	-	CASSLSQVHYEQYF	TGTGCCAGCAGCTTGTCACAGGTTCATTACGAGCAGTACTTC
TRBV2	TRBJ2-7	-	TRBD1	CASSRGQGQTYEQYF	TGTGCCAGCAGCCGCGGACAGGGCCAAACCTACGAGCAGTACTTC
TRBV7-6	TRBJ2-7	-	TRBD1	CASSLGQGLYEQYF	TGTGCCAGCAGCTTAGGACAGGGCTTGTACGAGCAGTACTTC
TRBV28	TRBJ2-2	once	-	CASSLPLGSGNTGELFF	TGTGCCAGCAGTTTACCCCTGGGTAGCGGGAACACCGGGGAGCTGTTTTTT
TRBV4-2	TRBJ2-5	-	-	CASSQTSTANIQETQYF	TGTGCCAGCAGCCAAACCTCGACAGCTAATATCCAAGAGACCCAGTACTTC